This T cell receptor beta chain is from a study of blood T cell repertoires in COVID-19. The table lists this clone with a count of one. Sequencing used immunoSEQ multiplex PCR; TCRdb keeps in-frame clones, though not all of them. The data show some 370,000 clones, with 70% to 90% seen just once and around 1.3% held by the top ten. Germline CDR1 is SGHNT and CDR2 is YENEEA. V was clipped by 5 bases and J by 7 bases; unmatched bases: 13. The CDR3 is made up of 16 amino acids. This chain connects TRBV11-3 to TRBJ2-1, with 8 bases matching TRBD2. The sequencing sample was made of peripheral blood. The origin of this receptor is a man aged 35 to 55 with acute or convalescent COVID-19. CDR3 in amino acids: CASSAGGAGALNEQFF. DNA for the CDR3: TGTGCCAGCAGCGCGGGGGGAGCGGGGGCCTTAAATGAGCAGTTCTTC.